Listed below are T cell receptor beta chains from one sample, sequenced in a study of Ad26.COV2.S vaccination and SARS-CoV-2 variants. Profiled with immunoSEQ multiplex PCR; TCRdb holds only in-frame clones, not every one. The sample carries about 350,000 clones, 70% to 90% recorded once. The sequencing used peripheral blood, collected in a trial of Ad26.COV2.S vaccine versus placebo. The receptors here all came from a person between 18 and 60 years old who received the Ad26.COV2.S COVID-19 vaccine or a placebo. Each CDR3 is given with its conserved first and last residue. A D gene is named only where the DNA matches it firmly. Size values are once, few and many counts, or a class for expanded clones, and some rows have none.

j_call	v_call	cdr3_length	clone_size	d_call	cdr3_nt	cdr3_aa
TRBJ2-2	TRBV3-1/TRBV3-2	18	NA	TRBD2	TGTGCCAGCAGTAACGCGGGGGGCATGTTGGGGTGGACCGGGGAGCTGTTTTTT	CASSNAGGMLGWTGELFF
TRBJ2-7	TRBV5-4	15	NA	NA	TGTGCCAGCAGCCCCGGACTGGGGAGCTCCTACGAGCAGTACTTC	CASSPGLGSSYEQYF
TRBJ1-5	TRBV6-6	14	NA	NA	TGTGCCAGCAGTCGCCCAGGGGCAAATCAGCCCCAGCATTTT	CASSRPGANQPQHF
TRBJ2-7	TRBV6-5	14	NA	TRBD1	TGTGCCAGCAGTTATGGGACAGGGGGCGGGGAGCAGTACTTC	CASSYGTGGGEQYF
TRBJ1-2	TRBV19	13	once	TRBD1	TGTGCCAGTCGGACAGGATCTACCTATGGCTACACCTTC	CASRTGSTYGYTF
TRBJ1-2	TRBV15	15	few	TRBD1	TGTGCCACCAGCAGAGAAAGACAGGGGGCTTGGGGCTACACCTTC	CATSRERQGAWGYTF
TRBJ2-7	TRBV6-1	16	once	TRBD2	TGTGCCAGCAGTGAACTCGGGACTAGCGGGAGGTACGAGCAGTACTTC	CASSELGTSGRYEQYF
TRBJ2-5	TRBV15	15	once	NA	TGTGCCACCAGCAGAGATCGAGGGCTACAAGAGACCCAGTACTTC	CATSRDRGLQETQYF
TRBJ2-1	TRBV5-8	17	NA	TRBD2	TGTGCCAGCAGCTTTCGGAGTTTTGTTAGCGGGAGTAGCGAGCAGTTCTTC	CASSFRSFVSGSSEQFF
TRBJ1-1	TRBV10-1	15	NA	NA	TGCGCCAGCAGTGAGTCTAGGACAGCCAGCGCTGAAGCTTTCTTT	CASSESRTASAEAFF
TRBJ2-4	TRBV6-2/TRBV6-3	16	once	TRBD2	TGTGCCAGCAGTACCGGGACTAGCGGGACAAAAAACATTCAGTACTTC	CASSTGTSGTKNIQYF
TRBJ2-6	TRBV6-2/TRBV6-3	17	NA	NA	TGTGCCAGCAGTTACTCCCCTCCGGGCTCTGGGGCCAACGTCCTGACTTTC	CASSYSPPGSGANVLTF
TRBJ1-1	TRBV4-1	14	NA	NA	TGCGCCAGCAGCCAAGCATCAGGGAACACTGAAGCTTTCTTT	CASSQASGNTEAFF
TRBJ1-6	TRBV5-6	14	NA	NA	TGTGCCAGCAGTTCCGGCTCCTATAATTCACCCCTCCACTTT	CASSSGSYNSPLHF
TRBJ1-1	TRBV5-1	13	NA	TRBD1	TGCGCCAGCAGCTTGAGCACAGGGGCTGAAGCTTTCTTT	CASSLSTGAEAFF
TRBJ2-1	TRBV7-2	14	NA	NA	TGTGCCAGCAGCCCACTAGACACCTACAATGAGCAGTTCTTC	CASSPLDTYNEQFF
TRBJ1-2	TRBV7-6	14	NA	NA	TGTGCCAGCAGCTCCTGGACATCAAGCTATGGCTACACCTTC	CASSSWTSSYGYTF
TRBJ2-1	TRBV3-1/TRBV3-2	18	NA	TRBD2	TGTGCCAGCAGCCAAGATAAGTCGGGAGGCCTATCCTACAATGAGCAGTTCTTC	CASSQDKSGGLSYNEQFF
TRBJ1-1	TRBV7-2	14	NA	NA	TGTGCCAGCAACGAGCAGGGGCCCTACACTGAAGCTTTCTTT	CASNEQGPYTEAFF
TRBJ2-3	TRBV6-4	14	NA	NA	TGTGCCAGCAGTGACCATTTTGGTACCGATACGCAGTATTTT	CASSDHFGTDTQYF
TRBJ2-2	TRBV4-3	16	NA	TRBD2	TGCGCCAGCAGCCAGGTTCGGACTAGCGGGACCGGGGAGCTGTTTTTT	CASSQVRTSGTGELFF
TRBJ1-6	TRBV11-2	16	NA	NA	TGTGCCAGCAGCTTCCGCCCGGGGGGAAATAATTCACCCCTCCACTTT	CASSFRPGGNNSPLHF
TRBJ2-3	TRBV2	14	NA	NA	TGTGCCAGCAGTGTAGACGGAAACACAGATACGCAGTATTTT	CASSVDGNTDTQYF
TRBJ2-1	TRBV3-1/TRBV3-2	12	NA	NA	TGTGCCAGCAACCCGGGGGGCGGTGAGCAGTTCTTC	CASNPGGGEQFF
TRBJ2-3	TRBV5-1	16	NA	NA	TGCGCCAGCAGCTTGGAGGGCAGGGGCGTCACAGATACGCAGTATTTT	CASSLEGRGVTDTQYF
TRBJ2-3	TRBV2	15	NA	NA	TGTGCCAGCAGTGAATGGGCAGGGAGGACAGATACGCAGTATTTT	CASSEWAGRTDTQYF
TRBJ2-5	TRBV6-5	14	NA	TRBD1	TGTGCCAGCAGTTTCCGACAGGGGAGGGAGACCCAGTACTTC	CASSFRQGRETQYF
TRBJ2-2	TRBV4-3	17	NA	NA	TGCGCCAGCAGCCAGATAGAAGGACACGCGAACACCGGGGAGCTGTTTTTT	CASSQIEGHANTGELFF
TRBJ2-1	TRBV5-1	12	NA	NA	TGCGCCAGCAGCTTGGTCTACAATGAGCAGTTCTTC	CASSLVYNEQFF
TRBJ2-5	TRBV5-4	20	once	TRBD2	TGTGCCAGCAGCACTTCCTTAGGACTAGCGGGGGGCCTAGAGGGAGAGACCCAGTACTTC	CASSTSLGLAGGLEGETQYF
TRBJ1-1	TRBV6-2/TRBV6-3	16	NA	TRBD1	TGTGCCAGCAGTTACTCGAATGTGCCAGGGGGCACTGAAGCTTTCTTT	CASSYSNVPGGTEAFF
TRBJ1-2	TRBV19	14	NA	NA	TGTGCCAGTAGTAGATGGGACACGCACTATGGCTACACCTTC	CASSRWDTHYGYTF
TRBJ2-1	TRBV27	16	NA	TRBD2	TGTGCCAGCAGGCCTCCCCTGGGGCGGGGGTACAATGAGCAGTTCTTC	CASRPPLGRGYNEQFF
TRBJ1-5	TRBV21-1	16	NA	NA	TGTGCCAGCAGCAAAGCCGCGGGAGGTAGCAATCAGCCCCAGCATTTT	CASSKAAGGSNQPQHF
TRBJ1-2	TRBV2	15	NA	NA	TGTGCCAGCAGCGCAGGTACGAAAACAGGTTATGGCTACACCTTC	CASSAGTKTGYGYTF
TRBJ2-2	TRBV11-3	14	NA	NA	TGTGCCAGCAGCTTAGGGACGAACACCGGGGAGCTGTTTTTT	CASSLGTNTGELFF
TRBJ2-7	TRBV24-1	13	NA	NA	TGTGCCACCAGTGATAAACAGGGCAGGGAGCAGTACTTC	CATSDKQGREQYF
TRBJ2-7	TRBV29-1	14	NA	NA	TGCAGCGTTGAAGCGGGGCGGGGAGCCTACGAGCAGTACTTC	CSVEAGRGAYEQYF
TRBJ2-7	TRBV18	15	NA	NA	TGTGCCAGCTCACCCTCGGAAGCATTGATCTACGAGCAGTACTTC	CASSPSEALIYEQYF
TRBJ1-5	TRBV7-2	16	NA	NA	TGTGCCAGCAGCTTAACCCAGGGGAATAGCAATCAGCCCCAGCATTTT	CASSLTQGNSNQPQHF
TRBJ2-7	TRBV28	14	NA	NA	TGTGCCAGCAGTTTCCCGGGAGAGAGGTACGAGCAGTACTTC	CASSFPGERYEQYF
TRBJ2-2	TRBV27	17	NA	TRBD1	TGTGCCAGCAGTTCCCTAAGGACAGGGGGCCGCACCGGGGAGCTGTTTTTT	CASSSLRTGGRTGELFF
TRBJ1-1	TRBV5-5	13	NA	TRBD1	TGTGCCAGCAGCTTGGCAGAGGGGGCGAGGCCTTTCTTT	CASSLAEGARPFF
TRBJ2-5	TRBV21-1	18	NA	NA	TGTGCCAGCAGCACCGGACTAGCGGGGGCGATTGCTCAAGAGACCCAGTACTTC	CASSTGLAGAIAQETQYF
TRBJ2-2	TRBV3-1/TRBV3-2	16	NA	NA	TGTGCCAGCAGCCAAGATCGAGGAACGGGCACCGGGGAGCTGTTTTTT	CASSQDRGTGTGELFF
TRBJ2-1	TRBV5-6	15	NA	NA	TGTGCCAGCAGCCTCAGCCCTGGATCTTACAATGAGCAGTTCTTC	CASSLSPGSYNEQFF
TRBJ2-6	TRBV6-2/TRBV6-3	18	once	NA	TGTGCCAGCAGCAGATGGGACGGACTACTCTCTGGGGCCAACGTCCTGACTTTC	CASSRWDGLLSGANVLTF
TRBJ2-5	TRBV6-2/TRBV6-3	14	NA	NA	TGTGCCAGCAGTTACCGGGGGTTCCAAGAGACCCAGTACTTC	CASSYRGFQETQYF
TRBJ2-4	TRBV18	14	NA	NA	TGTGCCAGCTCACCCCGGACTGGGGGTGACATTCAGTACTTC	CASSPRTGGDIQYF
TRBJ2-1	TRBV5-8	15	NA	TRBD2	TGTGCCAGCAGCTTGGCCCAGCGGGGGAGCAATGAGCAGTTCTTC	CASSLAQRGSNEQFF
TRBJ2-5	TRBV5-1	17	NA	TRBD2	TGCGCCAGCAGCTCGGGACTAGCGGGGGGCTTCCAAGAGACCCAGTACTTC	CASSSGLAGGFQETQYF
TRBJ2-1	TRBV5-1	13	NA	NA	TGCGCCAGCAGCTTAGTCGTTGCCAATGAGCAGTTCTTC	CASSLVVANEQFF
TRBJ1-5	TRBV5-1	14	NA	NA	TGCGCCAGCAGCTTGGTCCCCGGGTTGGAGCCCCAGCATTTT	CASSLVPGLEPQHF